These 29 T cell receptor beta chains originate from one sample sequenced in a study of blood T cell repertoires in COVID-19. This table comes from immunoSEQ multiplex PCR, and its TCRdb copy is limited to in-frame clones, with some not included. The sample has under 300,000 clones, around 90% seen once. Sequencing was carried out using PBMCs or T cells enriched from blood (not recorded which). The source is a woman in her twenties or thirties with acute COVID-19.

The chain couples TRBV9 to TRBJ2-1, with TRBD2 matching 10 bases. The length of the CDR3 is 14 residues. Losses at the gene ends were 7 bases for V and 8 bases for J; bases not matched to a gene: 9. Germline-derived CDR1 and CDR2 are SGDLS and YYNGEE. CDR3 amino acids: CASASGGLGDEQFF. In DNA, the CDR3 is TGTGCCAGCGCTAGCGGGGGCCTCGGGGATGAGCAGTTCTTC.

This clone was seen just once. The rearrangement joins TRBV6-6 to TRBJ1-5; TRBD1 agrees at 9 bases. The junction had 3 bases not matched to a gene; V was cut back by 5 bases and J by 7 bases. The CDR3 loop spans 13 amino acids. Germline lookup yields CDR1 MNHNY and CDR2 SVGAGI (reference sequence). CDR3 sequence (DNA): TGTGCCAGCAGTAGGGACAGGGTACAGCCCCAGCATTTT. Amino acids: CASSRDRVQPQHF.

This clone was detected only once. V gene TRBV29-1 combines with J gene TRBJ1-1; D might be TRBD1 (6 bases). Trimming took 3 bases from V and 6 from J, leaving 11 bases between them. The CDR3 spans 12 residues. Germline-derived CDR1 and CDR2 are SQVTM and ANQGSEA. CDR3 DNA sequence: TGCAGCGTTGAGAAGGACAGAGCTGAAGCTTTCTTT. Translating it yields CSVEKDRAEAFF.

V usage is TRBV5-1 and J usage is TRBJ2-5, with D unclear. This CDR3 comprises 12 residues. The V gene lost 5 bases and the J gene lost 2 bases, with 7 bases spanning the gap. Germline loops: CDR1 SGHRS, CDR2 YFSETQ. As DNA, the CDR3 is TGCGCCAGCAGGGGCTCTCAAGAGACCCAGTACTTC. Its protein product is CASRGSQETQYF.

The chain recombines TRBV28 with TRBJ2-7, with D possibly matching TRBD2 (6 bases). Trimming removed 7 bases at V and 4 bases at J, with 26 bases between. Per germline, CDR1 MDHEN and CDR2 SYDVKM. CDR3 length: 17 amino acids. The CDR3 sequence: CASTLRVRGPRRYEQYF. The CDR3, as DNA: TGTGCCAGCACCTTGCGGGTGCGGGGCCCTAGGAGGTACGAGCAGTACTTC.

The chain carries TRBV19 and TRBJ2-1; D perhaps matches TRBD2 (6 bases). Trimming stripped 7 bases from V and 4 bases from J, with 14 bases between. Germline V gene sequence: CDR1 LNHDA, CDR2 SQIVND (reference sequence). CDR3 size: 14 residues. The CDR3 protein is CASIGGVSYNEQFF. The DNA of the CDR3 is TGTGCCAGTATCGGCGGGGTTTCGTACAATGAGCAGTTCTTC.

In its sample, this clone was seen once. The V gene is TRBV7-9, the J gene TRBJ2-7; D remains unclear. Looked up from germline, CDR1 is SEHNR and CDR2 is FQNEAQ (reference sequence). CDR3 length: 12 residues. The V gene lost 3 bases and the J gene lost 6 bases, with 9 bases spanning the gap. CDR3 amino acids: CASSFTGGEQYF. The CDR3 region has the DNA TGTGCCAGCAGCTTTACCGGTGGCGAGCAGTACTTC.

Of note for this clone: The same CDR3 also results from other DNA sequences found in this sample. The chain recombines TRBV3-1 (or the pseudogene TRBV3-2) with TRBJ2-1; 13 bases are shared with TRBD2. The length of the CDR3 is 15 residues. Germline CDR1 reads LGHDT; CDR2 reads YNNKEL (reference sequence). The ends lost 3 bases at V and 4 bases at J; junction bases unmatched: 0. The CDR3 sequence is CASSQTSGGYNEQFF. CDR3 DNA: TGTGCCAGCAGCCAGACTAGCGGGGGGTACAATGAGCAGTTCTTC.

This clone was seen only a few times. The J gene is TRBJ1-5, the V gene TRBV10-3, with 8 nucleotides matching TRBD1. Germline V gene sequence: CDR1 ENHRY, CDR2 SYGVKD. V shed 0 bases, J shed 5 bases, and the junction held 6 bases outside the gene matches. CDR3 length equals 16 residues. CDR3 DNA sequence: TGTGCCATCAGTGAGTCGGGGACAGGTACCGATCAGCCCCAGCATTTT. This encodes CAISESGTGTDQPQHF.

The J gene is TRBJ1-1, the V gene TRBV24-1, with TRBD1 matching over 8 bases. The germline V gene encodes CDR1 KGHDR and CDR2 SFDVKD. V gave up 7 bases and J gave up 5 bases; unmatched junction bases: 14. The CDR3 is 16 amino acids. The CDR3 sequence: CATRPGQGMTWTEAFF. CDR3 bases: TGTGCCACCAGGCCCGGACAGGGAATGACATGGACTGAAGCTTTCTTT.

V and J are TRBV19 and TRBJ1-5; 10 bases map to TRBD1. The V gene's germline CDR1 is LNHDA and CDR2 SQIVND (reference sequence). After removal of 2 bases from V and 11 bases from J, the junction contained 9 bases not matched to a gene. The CDR3 spans 15 residues. In nucleotides, the CDR3 is TGTGCCAGTAGTATAAGACAGGGGGCCCCTCTGGCCCAGCATTTT. This encodes CASSIRQGAPLAQHF.

This CDR3 reads CASSLRPSGGNSPLHF. The CDR3 coding sequence is TGTGCCAGCAGCCTGAGACCCAGCGGTGGGAATTCACCCCTCCACTTT. The chain uses TRBV6-6 and TRBJ1-6; no reliable D call. The V and J ends lost 6 bases and 7 bases respectively, with 19 bases between them. The germline gives CDR1 MNHNY, CDR2 SVGAGI (reference sequence). The length of the CDR3 is 16 residues.

The chain has TRBV18 and TRBJ1-3; TRBD1 agrees at 9 bases. CDR1 and CDR2 (germline): KGHSH, LQKENI. The V gene end was trimmed by 5 bases and the J gene end by 10 bases; junction bases not matched to a gene: 6. The CDR3 sequence is 13 residues long. The CDR3 sequence is CASSVRDRETIYF. The CDR3 bases are TGTGCCAGCTCAGTCCGGGACAGGGAAACCATATATTTT. Full variable domain (outside the CDR3, taken from reference TRBV18 and TRBJ1-3): NAGVMQNPRHLVRRRGQEARLRCSPMKGHSHVYWYRQLPEEGLKFMVYLQKENIIDESGMPKERFSAEFPKEGPSILRIQQVVRGDSAAYFCASSVRDRETIYFGEGSWLTVV.

This clone has a single count. The rearrangement links TRBV18 to TRBJ1-5, with D unresolved. Germline CDR1 is KGHSH and CDR2 is LQKENI. Trimming pared 2 bases from V and 7 bases from J, leaving 9 bases between. This CDR3 region has 13 residues. Here the CDR3 reads CASSPTAEQPQHF. Written as DNA, the CDR3 is TGTGCCAGCTCACCAACAGCCGAACAGCCCCAGCATTTT. Complete variable domain (other parts from reference TRBV18 and TRBJ1-5): NAGVMQNPRHLVRRRGQEARLRCSPMKGHSHVYWYRQLPEEGLKFMVYLQKENIIDESGMPKERFSAEFPKEGPSILRIQQVVRGDSAAYFCASSPTAEQPQHFGDGTRLSIL.

The V and J genes are TRBV5-1 and TRBJ1-2; 7 bases agree with TRBD1. This CDR3 has 12 residues. The trim removed 4 bases at V and 6 bases at J, leaving 3 bases unmatched. The germline V gene has CDR1 SGHRS and CDR2 YFSETQ. Written as DNA, the CDR3 is TGCGCCAGCAGCCCCGACAGGGATGGCTACACCTTC. It specifies CASSPDRDGYTF.

V gene TRBV27 combines with J gene TRBJ1-6; 9 nucleotides agree with TRBD1. In germline, CDR1 is MNHEY, CDR2 SMNVEV (reference sequence). The V segment lost 6 bases and the J segment 13 bases; nucleotides outside the gene matches: 10. This CDR3 is built from 14 residues. CDR3 nucleotide sequence: TGTGCCAGCAGGCGGGGGGACAGGGAAAACCCCCTCCACTTT. It specifies CASRRGDRENPLHF.

CDR3 DNA sequence: TGTGCCAGCAGTCGTAACACCGGGGAGCTGTTTTTT. It specifies CASSRNTGELFF. The chain recombines TRBV6-2 or TRBV6-3 with TRBJ2-2; D is ambiguous. The V gene's germline CDR1 is MNHEY and CDR2 SVGEGT. V dropped 5 bases and J dropped 2 bases, with 3 bases sitting between them. The CDR3 covers 12 residues.

The rearrangement joins TRBV5-4 to TRBJ2-3, with TRBD2 matching over 12 bases. Germline CDR1 is SGHNT and CDR2 is YYREEE (reference sequence). CDR3 length: 17 amino acids. The V and J ends lost 2 bases and 0 bases, in that order; junction bases with no gene match: 4. The DNA for the CDR3 is TGTGCCAGCAGCTTTGTGGGACTAGCGGGTAGCACAGATACGCAGTATTTT. Amino acid sequence: CASSFVGLAGSTDTQYF.

This clone has a single count. The rearrangement joins TRBV7-9 to TRBJ2-2; possible D gene TRBD1, 6 bases. V lost 7 bases and J 3 bases, leaving 21 bases between the germline ends. Germline-derived CDR1 and CDR2 are SEHNR and FQNEAQ (reference sequence). CDR3 length: 17 residues. For the CDR3, the DNA is TGTGCCAGCACATTCTCAGTCAAACAGGGAGACACCGGGGAGCTGTTTTTT. Translated: CASTFSVKQGDTGELFF. Supplemented by reference TRBV7-9 and TRBJ2-2, the full variable domain reads DTGVSQNPRHKITKRGQNVTFRCDPISEHNRLYWYRQTLGQGPEFLTYFQNEAQLEKSRLLSDRFSAERPKGSFSTLEIQRTEQGDSAMYLCASTFSVKQGDTGELFFGEGSRLTVL.

The chain has TRBV10-2 and TRBJ1-1; 8 bases map to TRBD1. Germline trimming cut 3 bases from V and 1 base from J; bases unmatched to any gene: 4. This CDR3 comprises 15 residues. From germline, CDR1 is WSHSY and CDR2 SAAADI. CDR3 DNA: TGCGCCAGCAGTGACAGGGGGCTTGGGAACACTGAAGCTTTCTTT. Protein sequence: CASSDRGLGNTEAFF.

V usage is TRBV3-1 (or the pseudogene TRBV3-2) and J usage is TRBJ1-2; D is unresolved. The length of the CDR3 is 17 residues. Germline-derived CDR1 and CDR2 are LGHDT and YNNKEL (reference sequence). Trimming cost V 2 bases and J 0 bases, with 16 bases left between them. CDR3 sequence: CASSQSSWSITNYGYTF. Here the CDR3 DNA reads TGTGCCAGCAGCCAATCGAGCTGGTCCATAACTAACTATGGCTACACCTTC.

The chain uses TRBV7-8 and TRBJ1-5, with 7 bases matching TRBD1. CDR1 is SGHVS, CDR2 FQNEAQ, per germline. V gave up 5 bases and J gave up 6 bases; unmatched junction bases: 7. The CDR3 has 14 residues. The CDR3 DNA follows: TGTGCCAGCAGCCGAGGACAGGACGGTCAGCCCCAGCATTTT. This encodes CASSRGQDGQPQHF.

The V and J genes are TRBV2 and TRBJ2-5; 12 positions agree with TRBD2. The CDR3 consists of 15 residues. V lost 6 bases and J lost 0; bases outside the gene matches: 2. Per germline, CDR1 SNHLY and CDR2 FYNNEI. CDR3 residues: CASRGLAGNQETQYF. Written as DNA, the CDR3 is TGTGCCAGCAGAGGACTAGCGGGGAACCAAGAGACCCAGTACTTC.

J is TRBJ1-4 and V is TRBV5-1; a weak D match, TRBD1 (6 bases). Trimming removed 4 bases at V and 3 bases at J, with 10 bases between. The V gene's germline CDR1 is SGHRS and CDR2 YFSETQ. This CDR3 has 14 amino acids. The CDR3 sequence is CASSNGQPNEKLFF. The CDR3 region has the DNA TGCGCCAGCAGCAATGGACAGCCTAATGAAAAACTGTTTTTT.

V is TRBV10-2 and J is TRBJ1-4; D possibly corresponds to TRBD1 (5 bases). The ends were cut back, 0 bases at V and 11 bases at J, with 16 bases in the middle. This CDR3 has 15 residues. Germline lookup yields CDR1 WSHSY and CDR2 SAAADI. In DNA form, the CDR3 reads TGCGCCAGCAGTGAGTCGATAGGGTCGGGGGAGAAACTGTTTTTT. Translation gives CASSESIGSGEKLFF.

The V gene is TRBV5-1, the J gene TRBJ2-2; D remains ambiguous. Germline V lookup: CDR1 SGHRS, CDR2 YFSETQ. The CDR3 sequence is 16 residues long. The ends were cut back, 0 bases at V and 0 bases at J, with 9 bases in the middle. In DNA form, the CDR3 reads TGCGCCAGCAGCTTGGGCGGTTCGGCGAACACCGGGGAGCTGTTTTTT. Translated, it gives CASSLGGSANTGELFF.

This clone was detected once. This chain uses TRBV11-2 with TRBJ1-5, with TRBD1 as a possible D gene (5 bases). V was cut by 1 base and J by 2 bases, with 12 bases left in between. This CDR3 region has 16 residues. From germline, CDR1 is SGHAT and CDR2 FQNNGV. This CDR3 reads CASSLGAGGGNQPQHF. Here the CDR3 DNA reads TGTGCCAGCAGCTTAGGAGCGGGGGGAGGCAATCAGCCCCAGCATTTT.

The CDR3 here is CASRTVGRETQYF. The CDR3 bases are TGTGCCAGCCGGACAGTCGGTCGAGAGACCCAGTACTTC. The gene calls are TRBV27 and TRBJ2-5; D perhaps matches TRBD1 (6 bases). V lost 8 bases and J 4 bases, leaving 14 bases between the germline ends. The CDR3 totals 13 residues. The germline gives CDR1 MNHEY, CDR2 SMNVEV (reference sequence).

The rearrangement links TRBV19 to TRBJ1-1; no reliable D call. Germline lookup yields CDR1 LNHDA and CDR2 SQIVND (reference sequence). Trimming shortened V by 3 bases and J by 6 bases, and 11 bases separated the two germline ends. This CDR3 region has 13 residues. CDR3 nucleotide sequence: TGTGCCAGTAGTATCCATTTACGGGCTGAAGCTTTCTTT. Its protein product is CASSIHLRAEAFF.